One and the same sample provided the 29 T cell receptor beta chains below, sequenced in a study of blood T cell repertoires in COVID-19. The data were produced by immunoSEQ multiplex PCR, yet TCRdb's version contains in-frame clones alone and is incomplete. The sample gives 150,000 to 200,000 clones, around 85% of which show up once; about 10% is in the top ten. Sequencing was carried out using peripheral blood. The source of these receptors is a man in his sixties with active or convalescent COVID-19.

This chain connects TRBV7-6 to TRBJ2-1, with 7 bases matching TRBD2. The germline V gene encodes CDR1 SGHVS and CDR2 FNYEAQ. Trimming at V came to 0 bases and at J to 4 bases, leaving 6 bases not matched to a gene. The length of the CDR3 is 16 residues. The CDR3 region has the DNA TGTGCCAGCAGCTTAGCAGGGGCCGGGGGGTACAATGAGCAGTTCTTC. Protein product: CASSLAGAGGYNEQFF.

This chain uses TRBV19 with TRBJ1-3, with D perhaps matching TRBD1 (6 bases). Trimming took 10 bases from V and 5 from J, leaving 15 bases between them. Per germline, CDR1 LNHDA and CDR2 SQIVND (reference sequence). This CDR3 region has 13 residues. This CDR3 is CATRAGARNTIYF. CDR3 sequence (DNA): TGTGCCACTCGGGCAGGGGCAAGAAACACCATATATTTT.

The count of this clone is one. The rearrangement uses TRBV2 and TRBJ2-7; 9 nucleotides match TRBD1. Looked up from germline, CDR1 is SNHLY and CDR2 is FYNNEI. This CDR3 is 14 amino acids long. The ends lost 6 bases at V and 5 bases at J; junction bases unmatched: 8. CDR3 amino acids: CASRWTGESDEQYF. CDR3 bases: TGTGCCAGCAGATGGACAGGGGAAAGCGACGAGCAGTACTTC.

The DNA of the CDR3 is TGTGCCAGCAGCTTCGGACAGACCTACGAGCAGTACTTC. Translated: CASSFGQTYEQYF. V usage is TRBV7-2 and J usage is TRBJ2-7; D possibly corresponds to TRBD1 (6 bases). Trimming took off 3 bases at V and 2 bases at J, with 8 bases between the two ends. CDR1 and CDR2 (germline): SGHTA, FQGNSA. This CDR3 has 13 amino acids.

This clone has just a few counts. V is TRBV9 and J is TRBJ2-7; 7 nucleotides match TRBD1. Per germline, CDR1 SGDLS and CDR2 YYNGEE. Trimming cost V 3 bases and J 6 bases; bases outside gene matches: 6. There are 13 residues in the CDR3. CDR3 protein: CASSATGEGEQYF. The CDR3 region has the DNA TGTGCCAGCAGCGCCACAGGGGAAGGCGAGCAGTACTTC.

V and J are TRBV2 and TRBJ2-7, with 10 nucleotides matching TRBD1. Germline lookup yields CDR1 SNHLY and CDR2 FYNNEI. With V trimmed by 10 bases and J by 5 bases, 11 bases remained unmatched. This CDR3 spans 14 amino acids. Here the CDR3 DNA reads TGTGCCACCAGCAGTGAGACAGGGGGCAACGAGCAGTACTTC. This encodes CATSSETGGNEQYF.

The V and J genes are TRBV7-4 and TRBJ2-1, with D uncertain. The germline V and J ends were trimmed by 6 bases and 2 bases, with 14 bases remaining between them. Germline CDR1 and CDR2: SGHVT and SQSDAQ. CDR3 size: 15 residues. The CDR3 reads CASRLPEWAYNEQFF. For the CDR3, the DNA is TGTGCCAGCAGATTACCGGAGTGGGCCTACAATGAGCAGTTCTTC.

The V call is TRBV11-2, the J call TRBJ2-3; 8 bases fit TRBD2. Germline V gene data show CDR1 as SGHAT and CDR2 as FQNNGV. This CDR3 has 14 amino acids. V gave up 1 base and J gave up 9 bases; unmatched junction bases: 6. This CDR3 reads CASSLAGRAMTQYF. CDR3 in DNA: TGTGCCAGCAGCTTAGCCGGGAGGGCCATGACGCAGTATTTT.

The V and J genes are TRBV18 and TRBJ2-1, with D possibly TRBD2 on 6 matching bases. The CDR3 has 14 residues. V gave up 1 base and J gave up 7 bases, with 11 bases separating them. CDR1 is KGHSH, CDR2 LQKENI, per germline. The CDR3 is CASSPLTSVNEQFF. Here the CDR3 DNA reads TGTGCCAGCTCACCACTGACTAGTGTGAATGAGCAGTTCTTC.

This clone was seen once. CDR3 DNA sequence: TGTGCCAGCAGTTTCTTTGGGACTGGGCGCTCTGGGGCCAACGTCCTGACTTTC. It is translated as CASSFFGTGRSGANVLTF. The chain is built from TRBV28 and TRBJ2-6, with D perhaps TRBD2 (6 bases). Germline V CDR1 and CDR2: MDHEN, SYDVKM. The CDR3 has 18 residues. Deletions cut 3 bases from V and 0 bases from J, with 15 bases between.

The chain uses TRBV7-2 and TRBJ1-3; 8 nucleotides match TRBD1. The V gene's germline CDR1 is SGHTA and CDR2 FQGNSA. Trimming cost V 2 bases and J 2 bases; bases outside gene matches: 2. The CDR3 spans 15 residues. CDR3 DNA: TGTGCCAGCAGCTTATTCAGGGGGCCTGGAAACACCATATATTTT. This gives the protein CASSLFRGPGNTIYF.

V gene TRBV27 combines with J gene TRBJ2-7, with 12 bases matching TRBD2. The CDR3 is made up of 14 amino acids. V shed 5 bases, J shed 2 bases, and the junction held 1 base outside the gene matches. The germline V gene encodes CDR1 MNHEY and CDR2 SMNVEV (reference sequence). The CDR3 nucleotides are TGTGCCAGCAGTCTAGCGGGAGGGACCTACGAGCAGTACTTC. Amino acid sequence: CASSLAGGTYEQYF.

This clone has just a few counts. For the CDR3, the DNA is TGTGCCAGTACCCCCGTTTTCTTCGGCAATGAGCAGTTCTTC. This encodes CASTPVFFGNEQFF. The chain recombines TRBV19 with TRBJ2-1; D is undetermined. The germline V gene encodes CDR1 LNHDA and CDR2 SQIVND (reference sequence). V lost 7 bases to trimming and J lost 6 bases, with 16 bases between them. The CDR3 has 14 residues.

The chain employs TRBV19 and TRBJ2-7, with D unclear. The germline CDR1 and CDR2 sequences are LNHDA and SQIVND (reference sequence). The V and J ends lost 1 base and 2 bases respectively, with 9 bases between them. The CDR3 consists of 14 residues. The CDR3 DNA reads as TGTGCCAGTAGTATAGGTGGCAGTCCCTACGAGCAGTACTTC. Protein: CASSIGGSPYEQYF.

This rearrangement joins TRBV5-1 to TRBJ2-5; D may be TRBD2 (6 bases). The germline V gene has CDR1 SGHRS and CDR2 YFSETQ. Trimming pared 0 bases from V and 1 base from J, leaving 10 bases between. The CDR3 is 15 amino acids. For the CDR3, the DNA is TGCGCCAGCAGCTTGGAGGCGGGGCCCCAAGAGACCCAGTACTTC. Translating gives CASSLEAGPQETQYF.

This rearrangement joins TRBV10-1 to TRBJ1-1; TRBD1 aligns across 10 bases. The CDR3 totals 13 residues. The ends lost 6 bases at V and 10 bases at J; junction bases unmatched: 8. Germline values: CDR1 WNHNN, CDR2 SYGVQD (reference sequence). CDR3 coding DNA: TGCGCCAGCAGCCAGACAGGGGGCCTAGCAGCTTTCTTT. Its translation: CASSQTGGLAAFF.

The chain recombines TRBV5-1 with TRBJ2-7; 11 bases are shared with TRBD1. CDR1 and CDR2 (germline): SGHRS, YFSETQ. Unmatched junction bases numbered 10, after V lost 4 bases and J lost 1 base. This CDR3 comprises 17 residues. CDR3 DNA: TGCGCCAGCAGCCCGGGACAGGGGGGATTTGGGTCCTACGAGCAGTACTTC. Its translation is CASSPGQGGFGSYEQYF.

The V call is TRBV5-4, the J call TRBJ2-7; 10 positions agree with TRBD2. The trim removed 4 bases at V and 2 bases at J, leaving 9 bases unmatched. This CDR3 region has 16 residues. Per the germline V gene, CDR1 is SGHNT and CDR2 is YYREEE (reference sequence). This CDR3 is CASSRASGRGTYEQYF. The DNA of the CDR3 is TGTGCCAGCAGCCGAGCTAGCGGGAGAGGGACCTACGAGCAGTACTTC.

V and J are TRBV11-2 and TRBJ1-3; 10 bases align to TRBD1. Germline trimming cut 4 bases from V and 5 bases from J; bases unmatched to any gene: 14. This CDR3 is 18 amino acids long. Germline lookup yields CDR1 SGHAT and CDR2 FQNNGV. The CDR3 DNA reads as TGTGCCAGCAGCTCGAGGAACGACAGGGGGCGAGCCAGAAACACCATATATTTT. It yields the protein CASSSRNDRGRARNTIYF.

The chain recombines TRBV7-9 with TRBJ2-5, with D possibly being TRBD2 (7 bases). V was cut by 5 bases and J by 7 bases, with 14 bases left in between. The CDR3 loop spans 13 amino acids. Germline V gives CDR1 SEHNR, CDR2 FQNEAQ (reference sequence). The CDR3 protein is CASSPGQRGTQYF. In nucleotides, the CDR3 is TGTGCCAGCAGCCCTGGACAGCGGGGGACCCAGTACTTC.

This clone was seen just once. CDR3: CSVVGQGVNEQFF. The CDR3 nucleotides are TGCAGCGTTGTTGGACAGGGGGTTAATGAGCAGTTCTTC. This sequence joins TRBV29-1 and TRBJ2-1, with 10 bases identical to TRBD1. CDR3 size: 13 residues. The V gene's germline CDR1 is SQVTM and CDR2 ANQGSEA. J gave up 7 bases and V 4 bases, and 4 bases lay outside the gene matches.

This sequence joins TRBV6-1 and TRBJ1-5; tentatively, D is TRBD1 (5 bases). V dropped 2 bases and J dropped 1 base, with 9 bases sitting between them. This CDR3 region has 15 residues. Germline V gene lookup returns CDR1 MNHNS and CDR2 SASEGT. The CDR3 is CASSERGRSNQPQHF. The CDR3 DNA reads as TGTGCCAGCAGTGAAAGGGGAAGGAGCAATCAGCCCCAGCATTTT.

This clone was observed once. The chain recombines TRBV24-1 with TRBJ2-5; 9 positions match TRBD1. Trimming removed 3 bases from V and 3 bases from J; junction bases left unmatched: 7. CDR1 and CDR2 from the germline V gene are KGHDR and SFDVKD. CDR3 length: 16 amino acids. The CDR3 DNA reads as TGTGCCACCAGTGATCGGGACAGGGATAACAAAGAGACCCAGTACTTC. It encodes CATSDRDRDNKETQYF.

The rearrangement links TRBV2 to TRBJ2-3; 10 bases are shared with TRBD1. Trimming removed 7 bases from V and 2 bases from J; junction bases left unmatched: 3. The CDR3 totals 14 residues. Per the germline V gene, CDR1 is SNHLY and CDR2 is FYNNEI. The DNA of the CDR3 is TGTGCCAGCAAGGACAGGGGGTCCACAGATACGCAGTATTTT. This gives the protein CASKDRGSTDTQYF.

The chain carries TRBV9 and TRBJ2-7; D uncertain. The CDR3 totals 12 residues. With 4 bases removed from V and 2 bases from J, the gap between germline ends came to 7 bases. The germline CDR1 and CDR2 sequences are SGDLS and YYNGEE. The CDR3: CASSRTAYEQYF. The CDR3 nucleotides read TGTGCCAGCAGCCGTACTGCCTACGAGCAGTACTTC.

The chain has TRBV5-4 and TRBJ1-4; D unclear. Germline assignment: CDR1 SGHNT and CDR2 YYREEE (reference sequence). V was trimmed by 0 bases and J by 8 bases, leaving 14 bases between them. The CDR3 runs 15 residues. The CDR3 sequence is CASSLAETTGEKLFF. The CDR3 DNA sequence: TGTGCCAGCAGCTTGGCCGAGACAACTGGGGAAAAACTGTTTTTT. Based on the CDR3 plus reference TRBV5-4 and TRBJ1-4, the full variable domain is ETGVTQSPTHLIKTRGQQVTLRCSSQSGHNTVSWYQQALGQGPQFIFQYYREEENGRGNFPPRFSGLQFPNYSSELNVNALELDDSALYLCASSLAETTGEKLFFGSGTQLSVL.

The count of this clone is one. The CDR3 DNA sequence: TGTGCCAGCAGCCCGGGTAGCGTGGGCACCCACGAGCAGTACTTC. Translating gives CASSPGSVGTHEQYF. This chain joins TRBV5-6 and TRBJ2-7; D possibly corresponds to TRBD2 (5 bases). CDR3 length: 15 residues. Germline V CDR1 and CDR2: SGHDT, YYEEEE. Trimming shortened V by 4 bases and J by 5 bases, and 19 bases separated the two germline ends.

The CDR3 DNA reads TGTGCCAGTAGTATCTATTCGGGGTTCGCTGGGAAAGAGACCCAGTACTTC. Its protein product is CASSIYSGFAGKETQYF. The rearrangement links TRBV19 to TRBJ2-5, with a tentative D call TRBD2 (5 bases). Germline CDR1 is LNHDA and CDR2 is SQIVND (reference sequence). Between the trimmed V and J ends, which lost 3 bases and 3 bases, there was a span of 20 bases. The CDR3 contains 17 residues.

The chain joins TRBV11-2 to TRBJ2-5, with D unresolved. V lost 3 bases to trimming and J lost 7 bases, with 15 bases between them. From germline, CDR1 is SGHAT and CDR2 FQNNGV. This CDR3 region has 14 residues. CDR3: CASSFDSGKGTQYF. CDR3 DNA sequence: TGTGCCAGCAGCTTTGATTCAGGAAAAGGGACCCAGTACTTC.